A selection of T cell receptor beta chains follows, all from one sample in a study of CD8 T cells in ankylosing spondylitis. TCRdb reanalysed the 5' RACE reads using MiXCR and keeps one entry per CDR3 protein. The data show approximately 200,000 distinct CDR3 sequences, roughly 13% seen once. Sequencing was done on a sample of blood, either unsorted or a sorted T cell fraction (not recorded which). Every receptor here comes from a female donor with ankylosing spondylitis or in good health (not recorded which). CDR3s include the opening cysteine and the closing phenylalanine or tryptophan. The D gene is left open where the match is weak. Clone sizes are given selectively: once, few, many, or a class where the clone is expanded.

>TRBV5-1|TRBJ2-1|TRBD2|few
CASSLNPGLAGIYNEQFF
TGCGCCAGCAGCTTAAACCCCGGACTAGCGGGGATCTACAATGAGCAGTTCTTC
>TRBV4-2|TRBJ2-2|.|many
CASSQGSRELFF
TGTGCCAGCAGCCAAGGAAGTAGGGAGCTGTTTTTT
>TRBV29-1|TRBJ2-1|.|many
CSAEGTYNEQFF
TGCAGCGCCGAGGGAACCTACAATGAGCAGTTCTTC
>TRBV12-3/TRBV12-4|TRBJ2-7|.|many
CASSLFRPLRNEQYF
TGTGCCAGCAGTTTATTCAGGCCTCTCCGGAACGAGCAGTACTTC
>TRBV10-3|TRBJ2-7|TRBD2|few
CAISTPGLAGGAPSYEQYF
TGTGCCATCAGTACCCCGGGACTAGCGGGGGGAGCTCCTTCCTACGAGCAGTACTTC
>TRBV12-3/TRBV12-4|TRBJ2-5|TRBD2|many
CASSPRWGTSGSQETQYF
TGTGCCAGCAGTCCCCGGTGGGGGACTAGCGGGAGCCAAGAGACCCAGTACTTC
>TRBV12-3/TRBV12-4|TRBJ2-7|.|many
CASSPQGNEQYF
TGTGCCAGCAGTCCACAGGGAAACGAGCAGTACTTC
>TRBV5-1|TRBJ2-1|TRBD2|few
CASSLGRQHYSGSVGVGQFF
TGCGCCAGCAGCTTAGGCCGCCAGCACTATAGCGGGAGTGTCGGGGTCGGGCAGTTCTTC
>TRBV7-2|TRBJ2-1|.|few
CASSLNPSSFQFF
TGTGCCAGCAGCTTAAACCCGTCGTCATTTCAGTTCTTC
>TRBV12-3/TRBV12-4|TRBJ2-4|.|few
CASSFSWDIQYF
TGTGCCAGCAGTTTCTCCTGGGACATTCAGTACTTC
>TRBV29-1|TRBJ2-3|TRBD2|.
CSVGLAGDARTDTQYF
TGCAGCGTCGGACTAGCGGGTGACGCCCGCACAGATACGCAGTATTTT
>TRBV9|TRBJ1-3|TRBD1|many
CASSPRGNRGPGNTIYF
TGTGCCAGCAGCCCCCGAGGAAACAGGGGGCCTGGAAACACCATATATTTT
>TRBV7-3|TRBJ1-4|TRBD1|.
CASPIESGTGGVATNEKLFF
TGTGCCAGCCCTATAGAATCCGGGACAGGGGGCGTCGCAACTAATGAAAAACTGTTTTTT
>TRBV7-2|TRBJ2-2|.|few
CASSFGGTNTGELFF
TGTGCCAGCAGCTTTGGTGGGACGAACACCGGGGAGCTGTTTTTT
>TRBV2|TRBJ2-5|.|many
CASPRGRGIQETQYF
TGTGCCAGCCCGAGGGGGAGGGGTATTCAAGAGACCCAGTACTTC
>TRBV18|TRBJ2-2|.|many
CASSLRQGTPSGNTGELFF
TGTGCCAGCTCACTTCGACAGGGCACGCCTAGCGGGAACACCGGGGAGCTGTTTTTT